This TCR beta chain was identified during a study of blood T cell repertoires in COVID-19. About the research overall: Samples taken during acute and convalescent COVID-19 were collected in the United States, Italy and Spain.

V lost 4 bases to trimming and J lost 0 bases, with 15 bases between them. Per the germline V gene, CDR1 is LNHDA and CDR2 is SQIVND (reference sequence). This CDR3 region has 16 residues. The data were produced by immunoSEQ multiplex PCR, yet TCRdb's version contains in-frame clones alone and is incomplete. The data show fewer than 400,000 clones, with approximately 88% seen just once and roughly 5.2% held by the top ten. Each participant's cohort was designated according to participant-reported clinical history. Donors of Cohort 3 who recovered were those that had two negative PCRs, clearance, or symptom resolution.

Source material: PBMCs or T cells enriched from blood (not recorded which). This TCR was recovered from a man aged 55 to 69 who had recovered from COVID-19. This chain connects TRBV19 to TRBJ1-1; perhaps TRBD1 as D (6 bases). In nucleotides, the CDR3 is TGTGCCAGTAGTACCCAAGGACAGAGAATGAACACTGAAGCTTTCTTT. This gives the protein CASSTQGQRMNTEAFF.